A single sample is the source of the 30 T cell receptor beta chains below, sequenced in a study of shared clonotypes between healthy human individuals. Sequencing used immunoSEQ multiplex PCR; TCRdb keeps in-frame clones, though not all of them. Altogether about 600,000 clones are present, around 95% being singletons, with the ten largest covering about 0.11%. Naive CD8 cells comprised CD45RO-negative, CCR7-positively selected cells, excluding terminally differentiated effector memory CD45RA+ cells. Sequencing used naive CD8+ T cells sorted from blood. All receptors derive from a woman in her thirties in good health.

DNA of the CDR3: TGTGCCAGCAGCCCGGGACCTCCCTCCTACGAGCAGTACTTC. It yields the protein CASSPGPPSYEQYF. This chain uses TRBV7-6 with TRBJ2-7; D may correspond to TRBD1 or TRBD2 (5 bases each). Germline V gives CDR1 SGHVS, CDR2 FNYEAQ. The V gene lost 5 bases and the J gene lost 0 bases, with 11 bases spanning the gap. This CDR3 contains 14 residues.

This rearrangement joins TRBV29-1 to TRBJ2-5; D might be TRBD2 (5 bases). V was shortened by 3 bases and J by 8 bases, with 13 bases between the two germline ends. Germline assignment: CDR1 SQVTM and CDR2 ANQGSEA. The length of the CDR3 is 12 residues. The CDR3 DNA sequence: TGCAGCGTTGAGCTACTAGGAAGAACCCAGTACTTC. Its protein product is CSVELLGRTQYF.

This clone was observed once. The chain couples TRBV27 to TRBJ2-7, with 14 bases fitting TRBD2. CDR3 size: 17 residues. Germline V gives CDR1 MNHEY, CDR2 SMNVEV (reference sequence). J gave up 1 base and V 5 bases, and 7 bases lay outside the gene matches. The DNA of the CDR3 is TGTGCCAGCAGTCCGTCAGGACTAGCGGGAGGTTCCTACGAGCAGTACTTC. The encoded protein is CASSPSGLAGGSYEQYF.

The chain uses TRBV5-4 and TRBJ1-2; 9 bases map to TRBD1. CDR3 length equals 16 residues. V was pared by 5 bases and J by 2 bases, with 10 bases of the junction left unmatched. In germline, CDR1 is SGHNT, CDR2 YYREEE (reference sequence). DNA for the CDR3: TGTGCCAGCAGTTCCTGGGGACAGGGACTCAACTATGGCTACACCTTC. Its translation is CASSSWGQGLNYGYTF. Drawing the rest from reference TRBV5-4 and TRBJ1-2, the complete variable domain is ETGVTQSPTHLIKTRGQQVTLRCSSQSGHNTVSWYQQALGQGPQFIFQYYREEENGRGNFPPRFSGLQFPNYSSELNVNALELDDSALYLCASSSWGQGLNYGYTFGSGTRLTVV.

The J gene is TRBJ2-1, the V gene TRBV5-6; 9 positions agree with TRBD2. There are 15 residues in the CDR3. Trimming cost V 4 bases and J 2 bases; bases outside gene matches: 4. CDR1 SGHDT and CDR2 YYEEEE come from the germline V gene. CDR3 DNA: TGTGCCAGCAGCGTCGGACTAGCGCCCTACAATGAGCAGTTCTTC. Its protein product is CASSVGLAPYNEQFF.

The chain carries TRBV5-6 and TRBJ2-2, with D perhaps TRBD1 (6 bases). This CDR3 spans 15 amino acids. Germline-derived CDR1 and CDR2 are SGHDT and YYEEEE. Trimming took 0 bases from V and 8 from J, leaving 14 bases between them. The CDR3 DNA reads TGTGCCAGCAGCTTGGATGTGGGGGCAGGAGGGGAGCTGTTTTTT. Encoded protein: CASSLDVGAGGELFF.

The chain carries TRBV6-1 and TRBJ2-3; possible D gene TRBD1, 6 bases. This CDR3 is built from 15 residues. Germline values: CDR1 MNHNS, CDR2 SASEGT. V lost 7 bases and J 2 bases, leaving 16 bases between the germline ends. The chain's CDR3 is CASMDWDTPTDTQYF. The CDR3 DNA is TGTGCCAGCATGGATTGGGACACCCCCACAGATACGCAGTATTTT.

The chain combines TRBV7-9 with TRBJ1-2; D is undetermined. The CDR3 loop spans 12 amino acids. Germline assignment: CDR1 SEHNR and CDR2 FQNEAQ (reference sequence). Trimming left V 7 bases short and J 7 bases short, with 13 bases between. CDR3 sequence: CASNKGRLGYTF. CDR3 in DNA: TGTGCCAGCAACAAAGGTCGGCTTGGCTACACCTTC. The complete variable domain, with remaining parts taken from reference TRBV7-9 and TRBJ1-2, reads DTGVSQNPRHKITKRGQNVTFRCDPISEHNRLYWYRQTLGQGPEFLTYFQNEAQLEKSRLLSDRFSAERPKGSFSTLEIQRTEQGDSAMYLCASNKGRLGYTFGSGTRLTVV.

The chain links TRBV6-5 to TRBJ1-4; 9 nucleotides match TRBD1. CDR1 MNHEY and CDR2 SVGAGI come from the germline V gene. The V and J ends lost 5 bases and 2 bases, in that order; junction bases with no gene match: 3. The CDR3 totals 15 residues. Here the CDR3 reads CASSPTGGTNEKLFF. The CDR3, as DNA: TGTGCCAGCAGTCCGACAGGGGGGACTAATGAAAAACTGTTTTTT.

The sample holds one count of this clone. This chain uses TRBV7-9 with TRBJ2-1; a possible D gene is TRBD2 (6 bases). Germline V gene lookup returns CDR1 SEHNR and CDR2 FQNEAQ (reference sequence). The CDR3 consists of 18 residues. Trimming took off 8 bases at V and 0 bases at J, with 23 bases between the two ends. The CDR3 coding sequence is TGTGCCAGCGGAGATCCGTGGGTCGCGGGGAGCTCCTACAATGAGCAGTTCTTC. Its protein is CASGDPWVAGSSYNEQFF.

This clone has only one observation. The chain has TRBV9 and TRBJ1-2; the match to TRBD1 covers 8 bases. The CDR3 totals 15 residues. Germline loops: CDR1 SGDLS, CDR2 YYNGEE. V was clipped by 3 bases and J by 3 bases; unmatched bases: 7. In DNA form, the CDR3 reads TGTGCCAGCAGCGCCGGGACAGGATTTGACTATGGCTACACCTTC. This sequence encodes CASSAGTGFDYGYTF.

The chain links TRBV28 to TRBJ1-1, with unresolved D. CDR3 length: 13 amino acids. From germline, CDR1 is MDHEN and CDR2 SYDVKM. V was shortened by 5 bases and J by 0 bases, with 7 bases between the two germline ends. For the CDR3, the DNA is TGTGCCAGCAGTAGTCTCCTGAACACTGAAGCTTTCTTT. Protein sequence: CASSSLLNTEAFF.

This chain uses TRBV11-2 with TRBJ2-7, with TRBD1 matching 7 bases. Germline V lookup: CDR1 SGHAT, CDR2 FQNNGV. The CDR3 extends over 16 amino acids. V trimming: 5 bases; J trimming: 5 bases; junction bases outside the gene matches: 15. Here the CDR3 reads CASSLTTRQGRNEQYF. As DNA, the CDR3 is TGTGCCAGCAGCCTCACCACCAGACAGGGCCGAAACGAGCAGTACTTC.

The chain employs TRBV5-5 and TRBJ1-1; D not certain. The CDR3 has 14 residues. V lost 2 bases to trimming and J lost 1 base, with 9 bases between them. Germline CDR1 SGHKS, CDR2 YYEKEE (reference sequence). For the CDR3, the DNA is TGTGCCAGCAGCTTAAACTCAGAGAACACTGAAGCTTTCTTT. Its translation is CASSLNSENTEAFF.

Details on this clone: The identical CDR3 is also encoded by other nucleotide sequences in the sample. The CDR3, as DNA: TGTGCCAGCAGTGCCGGGACAGCCTACGAGCAGTACTTC. Residues: CASSAGTAYEQYF. The chain recombines TRBV28 with TRBJ2-7; 7 bases map to TRBD1. After removal of 5 bases from V and 2 bases from J, the junction contained 3 bases not matched to a gene. This CDR3 comprises 13 residues. Germline V gene lookup returns CDR1 MDHEN and CDR2 SYDVKM.

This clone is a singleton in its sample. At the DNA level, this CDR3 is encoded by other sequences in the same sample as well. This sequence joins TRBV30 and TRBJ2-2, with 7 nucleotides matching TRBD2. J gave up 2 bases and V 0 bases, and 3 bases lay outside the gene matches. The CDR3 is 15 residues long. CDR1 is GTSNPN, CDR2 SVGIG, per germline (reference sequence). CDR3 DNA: TGTGCCTGGAGTGTAGGGACTACTAACACCGGGGAGCTGTTTTTT. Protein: CAWSVGTTNTGELFF.

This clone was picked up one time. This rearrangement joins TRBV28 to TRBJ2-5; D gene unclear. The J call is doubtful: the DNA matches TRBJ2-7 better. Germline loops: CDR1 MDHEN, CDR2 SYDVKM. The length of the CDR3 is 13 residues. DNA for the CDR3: TGTGCCAGCAGTTTAACGGAGTTAGACGAGCAGTACTTC. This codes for CASSLTELDEQYF.

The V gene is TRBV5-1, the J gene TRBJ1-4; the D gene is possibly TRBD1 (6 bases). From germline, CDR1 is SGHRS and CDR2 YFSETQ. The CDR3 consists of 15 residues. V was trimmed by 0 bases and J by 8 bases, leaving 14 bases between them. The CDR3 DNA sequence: TGCGCCAGCAGCTTGGAAAGGGGGGTGAGAGAAAAACTGTTTTTT. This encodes CASSLERGVREKLFF.

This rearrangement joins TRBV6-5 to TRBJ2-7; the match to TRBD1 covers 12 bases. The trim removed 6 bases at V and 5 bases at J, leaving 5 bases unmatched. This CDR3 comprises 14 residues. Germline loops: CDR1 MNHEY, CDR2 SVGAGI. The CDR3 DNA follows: TGTGCCAGCAGACCGGGACAGGGGGCTGACGAGCAGTACTTC. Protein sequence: CASRPGQGADEQYF.

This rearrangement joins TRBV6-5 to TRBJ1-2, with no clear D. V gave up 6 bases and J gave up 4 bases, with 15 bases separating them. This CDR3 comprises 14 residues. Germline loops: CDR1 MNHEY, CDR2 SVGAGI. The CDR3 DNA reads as TGTGCCAGCAGCTCCGGACTAGGCGGCTATGGCTACACCTTC. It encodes CASSSGLGGYGYTF.

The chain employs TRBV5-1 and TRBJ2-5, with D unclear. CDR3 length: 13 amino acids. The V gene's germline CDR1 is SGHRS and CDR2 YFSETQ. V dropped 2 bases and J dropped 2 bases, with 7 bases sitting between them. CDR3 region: CASSFVEQETQYF. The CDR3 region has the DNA TGCGCCAGCAGCTTTGTAGAACAAGAGACCCAGTACTTC.

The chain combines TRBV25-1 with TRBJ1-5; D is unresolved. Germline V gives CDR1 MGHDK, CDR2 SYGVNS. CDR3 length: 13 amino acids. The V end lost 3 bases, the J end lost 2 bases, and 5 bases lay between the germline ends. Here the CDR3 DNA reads TGTGCCAGCAGTGATTGGGGCAATCAGCCCCAGCATTTT. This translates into CASSDWGNQPQHF.

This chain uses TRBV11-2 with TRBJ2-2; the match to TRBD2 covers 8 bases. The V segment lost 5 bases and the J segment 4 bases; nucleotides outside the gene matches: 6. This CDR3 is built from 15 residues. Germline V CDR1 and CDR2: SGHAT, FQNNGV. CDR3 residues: CASSKSGSFTGELFF. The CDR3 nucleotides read TGTGCCAGCAGCAAGAGCGGGAGCTTCACCGGGGAGCTGTTTTTT. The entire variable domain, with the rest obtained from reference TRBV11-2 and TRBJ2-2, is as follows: EAGVAQSPRYKIIEKRQSVAFWCNPISGHATLYWYQQILGQGPKLLIQFQNNGVVDDSQLPKDRFSAERLKGVDSTLKIQPAKLEDSAVYLCASSKSGSFTGELFFGEGSRLTVL.

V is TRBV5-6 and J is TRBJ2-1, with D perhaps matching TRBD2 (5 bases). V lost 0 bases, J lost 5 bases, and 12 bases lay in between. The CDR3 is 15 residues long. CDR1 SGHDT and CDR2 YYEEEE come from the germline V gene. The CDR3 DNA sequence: TGTGCCAGCAGCTTGGAAAGGACGGGAAACAATGAGCAGTTCTTC. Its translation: CASSLERTGNNEQFF.

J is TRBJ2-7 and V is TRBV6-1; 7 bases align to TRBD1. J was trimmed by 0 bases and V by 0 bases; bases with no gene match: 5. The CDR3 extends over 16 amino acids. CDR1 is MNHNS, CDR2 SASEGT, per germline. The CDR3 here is CASSEAGQTFSYEQYF. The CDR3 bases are TGTGCCAGCAGTGAAGCGGGACAGACTTTCTCCTACGAGCAGTACTTC.

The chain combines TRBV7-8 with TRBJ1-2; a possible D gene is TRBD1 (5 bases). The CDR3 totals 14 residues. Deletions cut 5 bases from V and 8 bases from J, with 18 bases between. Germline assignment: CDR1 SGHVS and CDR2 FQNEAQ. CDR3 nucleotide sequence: TGTGCCAGCAGCCTCGGCGAAGGGGAGAACGGCTACACCTTC. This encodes CASSLGEGENGYTF.

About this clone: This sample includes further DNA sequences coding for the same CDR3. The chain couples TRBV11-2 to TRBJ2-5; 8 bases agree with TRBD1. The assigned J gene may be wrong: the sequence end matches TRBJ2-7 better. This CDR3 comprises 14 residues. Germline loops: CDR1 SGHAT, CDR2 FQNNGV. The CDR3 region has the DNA TGTGCCAGCAGCTTAGGGACAGGGCGGTACGAGCAGTACTTC. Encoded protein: CASSLGTGRYEQYF.

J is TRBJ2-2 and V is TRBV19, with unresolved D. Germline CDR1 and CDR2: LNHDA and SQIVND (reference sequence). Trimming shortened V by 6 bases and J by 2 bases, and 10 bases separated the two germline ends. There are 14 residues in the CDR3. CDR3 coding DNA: TGTGCCAGTAGCGGCTATATAAACACCGGGGAGCTGTTTTTT. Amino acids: CASSGYINTGELFF.

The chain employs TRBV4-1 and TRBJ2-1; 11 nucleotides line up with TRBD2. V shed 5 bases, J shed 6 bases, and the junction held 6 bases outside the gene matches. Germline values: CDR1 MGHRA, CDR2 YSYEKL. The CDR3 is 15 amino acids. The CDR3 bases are TGCGCCAGCAGCAAACTAGCGGGAGCAGGCAATGAGCAGTTCTTC. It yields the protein CASSKLAGAGNEQFF.

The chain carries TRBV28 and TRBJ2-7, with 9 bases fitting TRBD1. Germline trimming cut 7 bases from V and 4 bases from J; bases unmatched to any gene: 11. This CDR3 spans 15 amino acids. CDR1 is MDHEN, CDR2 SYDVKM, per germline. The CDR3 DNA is TGTGCCAGCACGTATCTGGGGACAGGGTCATACGAGCAGTACTTC. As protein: CASTYLGTGSYEQYF. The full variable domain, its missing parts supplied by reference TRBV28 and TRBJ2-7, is DVKVTQSSRYLVKRTGEKVFLECVQDMDHENMFWYRQDPGLGLRLIYFSYDVKMKEKGDIPEGYSVSREKKERFSLILESASTNQTSMYLCASTYLGTGSYEQYFGPGTRLTVT.